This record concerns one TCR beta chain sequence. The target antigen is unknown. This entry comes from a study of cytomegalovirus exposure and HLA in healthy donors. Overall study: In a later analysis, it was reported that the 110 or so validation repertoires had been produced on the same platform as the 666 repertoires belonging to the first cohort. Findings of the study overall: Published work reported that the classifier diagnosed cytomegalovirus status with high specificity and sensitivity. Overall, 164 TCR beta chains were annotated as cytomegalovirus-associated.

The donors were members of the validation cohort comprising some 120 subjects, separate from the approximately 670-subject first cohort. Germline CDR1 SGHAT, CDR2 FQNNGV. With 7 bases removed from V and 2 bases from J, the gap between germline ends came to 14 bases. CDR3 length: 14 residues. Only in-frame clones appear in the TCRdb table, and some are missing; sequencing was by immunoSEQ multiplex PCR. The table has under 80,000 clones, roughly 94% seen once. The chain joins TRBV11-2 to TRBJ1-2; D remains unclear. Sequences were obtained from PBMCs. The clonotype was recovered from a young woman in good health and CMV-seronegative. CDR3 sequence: CASTLRGANYGYTF. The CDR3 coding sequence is TGTGCCAGCACCCTTAGAGGAGCGAACTATGGCTACACCTTC.